Presented here are 21 T cell receptor beta chains from one specimen sequenced in a study of cytomegalovirus exposure and HLA in healthy donors. The study ran its PCR with 60 Vbeta and 13 Jbeta primers. Repertoires were generated with immunoSEQ multiplex PCR, while TCRdb's copy carries only in-frame clones and drops some. The sample holds some 130,000 clones; about 80% are singletons and the top ten take over 2%. Source material: PBMCs. Every receptor here comes from a man aged 30 to 45 in good health and CMV-seronegative.

The chain is built from TRBV7-9 and TRBJ2-1; D perhaps matches TRBD2 (5 bases). Looked up from germline, CDR1 is SEHNR and CDR2 is FQNEAQ (reference sequence). Trimming cost V 3 bases and J 3 bases, with 12 bases left between them. The CDR3 is made up of 15 amino acids. CDR3: CASSFSGYGYNEQFF. CDR3 DNA sequence: TGTGCCAGCAGCTTTTCGGGGTACGGCTACAATGAGCAGTTCTTC.

This clone appeared a single time. V usage is TRBV29-1 and J usage is TRBJ2-3; 8 nucleotides agree with TRBD1. The CDR3 extends over 13 amino acids. CDR1 SQVTM and CDR2 ANQGSEA come from the germline V gene. V shed 6 bases and J 1 base; nucleotides not matched to a gene: 3. The CDR3 sequence: CSVPTGGTDTQYF. DNA of the CDR3: TGCAGCGTCCCGACAGGGGGCACAGATACGCAGTATTTT.

The CDR3 region has the DNA TGTGCCAGTAGTACCATAGCGGGTCCCTCCTACGAGCAGTACTTC. This sequence encodes CASSTIAGPSYEQYF. The chain links TRBV19 to TRBJ2-7; 7 nucleotides align to TRBD2. The germline V gene encodes CDR1 LNHDA and CDR2 SQIVND (reference sequence). Unmatched junction bases numbered 6, after V lost 4 bases and J lost 0 bases. This CDR3 is built from 15 residues.

The chain couples TRBV29-1 to TRBJ2-3; 8 bases are a match to TRBD2. V gave up 6 bases and J gave up 2 bases; unmatched junction bases: 10. Germline CDR1 is SQVTM and CDR2 is ANQGSEA. The CDR3 runs 15 residues. Written as DNA, the CDR3 is TGCAGCGTGAGCCTCATAGCGGGGTTCACAGATACGCAGTATTTT. Its translation is CSVSLIAGFTDTQYF.

The rearrangement joins TRBV9 to TRBJ1-3; no clear D gene. V lost 2 bases, J lost 0 bases, and 6 bases lay in between. There are 14 residues in the CDR3. The germline CDR1 and CDR2 sequences are SGDLS and YYNGEE. The CDR3 region is CASSVTGSGNTIYF. DNA of the CDR3: TGTGCCAGCAGCGTGACGGGCTCTGGAAACACCATATATTTT.

The chain carries TRBV29-1 and TRBJ1-1, with unresolved D. The germline CDR1 and CDR2 sequences are SQVTM and ANQGSEA. V was pared by 0 bases and J by 3 bases, with 8 bases between. This CDR3 is 13 amino acids long. Here the CDR3 DNA reads TGCAGCGTTGAAGACAGATTGGACACTGAAGCTTTCTTT. Encoded protein: CSVEDRLDTEAFF.

The chain couples TRBV5-4 to TRBJ2-2, with 13 bases identical to TRBD2. The CDR3 has 18 amino acids. Germline V CDR1 and CDR2: SGHNT, YYREEE (reference sequence). V lost 0 bases and J lost 1; bases outside the gene matches: 3. CDR3 residues: CASSLGLAGGVNTGELFF. The CDR3 DNA reads TGTGCCAGCAGCTTGGGACTAGCGGGAGGTGTGAACACCGGGGAGCTGTTTTTT.

This clone has ten or more counts. The rearrangement uses TRBV6-1 and TRBJ1-3, with D possibly matching TRBD1 (5 bases). The CDR3 totals 15 residues. V gave up 7 bases and J gave up 4 bases, with 17 bases separating them. Germline lookup yields CDR1 MNHNS and CDR2 SASEGT. CDR3 sequence: CASTSGDNRGNTIYF. CDR3 DNA sequence: TGTGCCAGCACCTCCGGAGACAACAGGGGAAACACCATATATTTT.

The V call is TRBV28, the J call TRBJ2-7; the match to TRBD2 covers 7 bases. J lost 0 bases, V lost 7 bases, and 6 bases had no gene match. CDR1 and CDR2 (germline): MDHEN, SYDVKM. The CDR3 covers 14 residues. For the CDR3, the DNA is TGTGCCAGCATCCCTAGCGGAAACTCCTACGAGCAGTACTTC. As protein: CASIPSGNSYEQYF.

The chain recombines TRBV18 with TRBJ2-5, with a tentative D call TRBD2 (5 bases). Per germline, CDR1 KGHSH and CDR2 LQKENI. This CDR3 contains 15 residues. The V gene lost 0 bases and the J gene lost 0 bases, with 8 bases spanning the gap. The CDR3 DNA follows: TGTGCCAGCTCACCACCGGAGGAGTACCAAGAGACCCAGTACTTC. The encoded protein is CASSPPEEYQETQYF.

As concerns this clone: Other nucleotide sequences in the sample specify the same CDR3. The rearrangement links TRBV6-1 to TRBJ2-1, with D unclear. The CDR3 extends over 12 amino acids. Deletions cut 5 bases from V and 0 bases from J, with 2 bases between. Germline CDR1 is MNHNS and CDR2 is SASEGT. The chain's CDR3 is CASSLSYNEQFF. The CDR3 bases are TGTGCCAGCAGTCTCTCCTACAATGAGCAGTTCTTC.

Concerning this clone itself: The junction departs from the called germline gene at one end, perhaps through a read error. This rearrangement joins TRBV7-9 to TRBJ1-5; possibly TRBD1 for D (6 bases). This CDR3 region has 15 residues. Germline V gene data show CDR1 as SEHNR and CDR2 as FQNEAQ (reference sequence). The CDR3 DNA is TGTTCCAGCAGCTTAGGTGGGGGGGGCCCCCAAGCCCAGCATTTT. Translated, it gives CSSSLGGGGPQAQHF.

V is TRBV13 and J is TRBJ2-3; 7 positions agree with TRBD2. The V gene's germline CDR1 is PRHDT and CDR2 FYEKMQ (reference sequence). This CDR3 region has 17 residues. After removal of 7 bases from V and 0 bases from J, the junction contained 13 bases not matched to a gene. The CDR3 region has the DNA TGTGCCAGCATGGGCGGGAGCGGTCTAACTAGCACAGATACGCAGTATTTT. Its translation: CASMGGSGLTSTDTQYF. Drawing the rest from reference TRBV13 and TRBJ2-3, the complete variable domain is AAGVIQSPRHLIKEKRETATLKCYPIPRHDTVYWYQQGPGQDPQFLISFYEKMQSDKGSIPDRFSAQQFSDYHSELNMSSLELGDSALYFCASMGGSGLTSTDTQYFGPGTRLTVL.

The chain joins TRBV13 to TRBJ2-4; D remains ambiguous. The germline V gene encodes CDR1 PRHDT and CDR2 FYEKMQ (reference sequence). This CDR3 is built from 14 residues. Trimming took off 0 bases at V and 0 bases at J, with 3 bases between the two ends. The CDR3 spells CASSLGLAKNIQYF. DNA for the CDR3: TGTGCCAGCAGCTTAGGACTAGCCAAAAACATTCAGTACTTC.

The DNA of the CDR3 is TGTGCCACCTTACCGCGGAGGTCCTACGAGCAGTACTTC. The encoded protein is CATLPRRSYEQYF. This rearrangement joins TRBV2 to TRBJ2-5; possibly TRBD2 for D (5 bases). The J call is uncertain, as TRBJ2-7 better fits the DNA end. This CDR3 region has 13 residues. Germline CDR1 SNHLY, CDR2 FYNNEI.

The chain carries TRBV11-3 and TRBJ1-1, with D perhaps matching TRBD1 (6 bases). V lost 5 bases and J 5 bases, leaving 12 bases between the germline ends. The length of the CDR3 is 13 residues. Looked up from germline, CDR1 is SGHNT and CDR2 is YENEEA. The CDR3: CASSLNRETEAFF. DNA of the CDR3: TGTGCCAGCAGCCTTAACAGGGAAACTGAAGCTTTCTTT.

V usage is TRBV9 and J usage is TRBJ2-1; TRBD2 matches at 9 bases. The CDR3 length is 15 residues. V trimming: 5 bases; J trimming: 6 bases; junction bases outside the gene matches: 9. Germline V lookup: CDR1 SGDLS, CDR2 YYNGEE. CDR3 sequence reads: CASSRSGSEFNEQFF. The CDR3 DNA sequence: TGTGCCAGCAGTCGTAGCGGGAGTGAGTTCAATGAGCAGTTCTTC. Complete variable domain (other parts from reference TRBV9 and TRBJ2-1): DSGVTQTPKHLITATGQRVTLRCSPRSGDLSVYWYQQSLDQGLQFLIQYYNGEERAKGNILERFSAQQFPDLHSELNLSSLELGDSALYFCASSRSGSEFNEQFFGPGTRLTVL.

The chain links TRBV2 to TRBJ2-5, with a tentative D call TRBD2 (5 bases). In germline, CDR1 is SNHLY, CDR2 FYNNEI. The CDR3 spans 12 residues. V was shortened by 8 bases and J by 5 bases, with 12 bases between the two germline ends. The CDR3 DNA reads TGTGCCAGCGGACTCCTCCAGGAGACCCAGTACTTC. Its translation is CASGLLQETQYF.

This clone was recorded a few times. The V gene is TRBV5-5, the J gene TRBJ1-1; tentative D call: TRBD1 (5 bases). The CDR3 is 16 residues long. Per the germline V gene, CDR1 is SGHKS and CDR2 is YYEKEE (reference sequence). V lost 3 bases, J lost 0 bases, and 15 bases lay in between. CDR3 bases: TGTGCCAGCAGCTATGGGGGGGGACGAATGAACACTGAAGCTTTCTTT. It yields the protein CASSYGGGRMNTEAFF.

V gene TRBV18 combines with J gene TRBJ2-5; D uncertain. CDR1 is KGHSH and CDR2 is LQKENI in the germline V gene. V was shortened by 3 bases and J by 4 bases, with 6 bases between the two germline ends. This CDR3 region has 12 residues. CDR3 coding DNA: TGTGCCAGCTCACCTCTAGGAGAGACCCAGTACTTC. Its translation is CASSPLGETQYF. Together with reference TRBV18 and TRBJ2-5, the CDR3 gives the full variable domain: NAGVMQNPRHLVRRRGQEARLRCSPMKGHSHVYWYRQLPEEGLKFMVYLQKENIIDESGMPKERFSAEFPKEGPSILRIQQVVRGDSAAYFCASSPLGETQYFGPGTRLLVL.

This sequence joins TRBV18 and TRBJ2-7; 7 nucleotides line up with TRBD2. The CDR3 extends over 13 amino acids. Germline V gene lookup returns CDR1 KGHSH and CDR2 LQKENI. Germline trimming cut 6 bases from V and 0 bases from J; bases unmatched to any gene: 2. The CDR3 is CASSLAVSYEQYF. In nucleotides, the CDR3 is TGTGCCAGCTCCCTAGCGGTCTCCTACGAGCAGTACTTC.